This is a list of T cell receptor beta chains from one sample in a study of blood T cells in healthy people across ages. Each CDR3 protein is one row after TCRdb ran MiXCR on the 5' RACE reads. In the table there are 1.5 million to 2 million distinct CDR3 sequences, 28% of which are singletons. Source material: blood. Receptors were obtained from a woman aged 25 to 39 in good health. Both conserved end residues are part of each CDR3. Fields, in order: V gene, clone size, D gene, J gene, CDR3 DNA, CDR3 protein. The D gene is left open where the match is weak. Where a row states a size, it is once, few, many or the class of an expanded clone; other rows omit it.

V gene: TRBV10-2; clone size: NA; D gene: TRBD2; J gene: TRBJ2-2; CDR3 DNA: TGCGCCAGCAGTGACCTAGCGGGAGAAAGCACCGGGGAGCTGTTTTTT; CDR3 protein: CASSDLAGESTGELFF
V gene: TRBV10-3; clone size: NA; D gene: TRBD1; J gene: TRBJ2-2; CDR3 DNA: TGTGCCATCAGCCTGGGACAGGCGAACACCGGGGAGCTGTTTTTT; CDR3 protein: CAISLGQANTGELFF
V gene: TRBV4-2; clone size: NA; D gene: NA; J gene: TRBJ1-1; CDR3 DNA: TGTGCCAGCAGCCAAGATGGGTACACTGAAGCTTTCTTT; CDR3 protein: CASSQDGYTEAFF
V gene: TRBV29-1; clone size: many; D gene: TRBD1; J gene: TRBJ2-4; CDR3 DNA: TGCAGCGTCGGACGGACAGGGGCGGGCAACATTCAGTACTTC; CDR3 protein: CSVGRTGAGNIQYF
V gene: TRBV18; clone size: few; D gene: TRBD2; J gene: TRBJ2-1; CDR3 DNA: TGTGCCAGCACTACTAGCGGGAGGAACAATGAGCAGTTCTTC; CDR3 protein: CASTTSGRNNEQFF
V gene: TRBV9; clone size: many; D gene: TRBD2; J gene: TRBJ2-1; CDR3 DNA: TGTGCCAGCAGCGGGGGACTAGCGGGGAAATTTTACAATGAGCAGTTCTTC; CDR3 protein: CASSGGLAGKFYNEQFF
V gene: TRBV19; clone size: NA; D gene: NA; J gene: TRBJ1-1; CDR3 DNA: TGTGCCAGTAGTGAACGGCGCACTGAAGCTTTCTTT; CDR3 protein: CASSERRTEAFF
V gene: TRBV4-3; clone size: many; D gene: NA; J gene: TRBJ2-6; CDR3 DNA: TGCGCCAGCAGCCAAGGCGCGGGGTCTGGGGCCAACGTCCTGACTTTC; CDR3 protein: CASSQGAGSGANVLTF
V gene: TRBV21-1; clone size: NA; D gene: NA; J gene: TRBJ2-1; CDR3 DNA: TGTGCCAGCAGCAAAGAATTTGGCCGAATTAACTCCTACAATGAGCAGTTCTTC; CDR3 protein: CASSKEFGRINSYNEQFF
V gene: TRBV5-6; clone size: NA; D gene: TRBD2; J gene: TRBJ2-3; CDR3 DNA: TGTGCCAGCAGCTTGGGGGGGGGTTATACGCAGTATTTT; CDR3 protein: CASSLGGGYTQYF
V gene: TRBV20-1; clone size: few; D gene: NA; J gene: TRBJ2-4; CDR3 DNA: TGCAGTGCTAGGGTTCAGGTAGACATTCAGTACTTC; CDR3 protein: CSARVQVDIQYF
V gene: TRBV20-1; clone size: many; D gene: NA; J gene: TRBJ2-1; CDR3 DNA: TGCAGTGCTAGAGTTGAAGGGACCAATGAGCAGTTCTTC; CDR3 protein: CSARVEGTNEQFF
V gene: TRBV18; clone size: few; D gene: NA; J gene: TRBJ2-5; CDR3 DNA: TGTGCCAGCTCACCATACTTTCAAGAGACCCAGTACTTC; CDR3 protein: CASSPYFQETQYF
V gene: TRBV7-2; clone size: NA; D gene: TRBD2; J gene: TRBJ2-3; CDR3 DNA: TGTGCCAGCAGCACAGGATTAGCGGGAGGTGCGGATACGCAGTATTTT; CDR3 protein: CASSTGLAGGADTQYF
V gene: TRBV12-3/TRBV12-4; clone size: NA; D gene: NA; J gene: TRBJ2-7; CDR3 DNA: TGTGCCAGCAGTGGGGCCATATTGGACTACGAGCAGTACTTC; CDR3 protein: CASSGAILDYEQYF
V gene: TRBV5-5; clone size: NA; D gene: TRBD1; J gene: TRBJ2-5; CDR3 DNA: TGTGCCAGTCGGACAGGGGGAAGTCGGGAGACCCAGTACTTC; CDR3 protein: CASRTGGSRETQYF
V gene: TRBV12-3/TRBV12-4; clone size: many; D gene: NA; J gene: TRBJ2-3; CDR3 DNA: TGTGCCAGTGCCCCGTCGGGCACAGATACGCAGTATTTT; CDR3 protein: CASAPSGTDTQYF
V gene: TRBV9; clone size: NA; D gene: NA; J gene: TRBJ2-3; CDR3 DNA: TGTGCCAGCAGCGTAGGCTATGGGGATGGAGATACGCAGTATTTT; CDR3 protein: CASSVGYGDGDTQYF
V gene: TRBV10-3; clone size: NA; D gene: NA; J gene: TRBJ2-3; CDR3 DNA: TGTGCCATCAGTCCCAGAGGGGATGGCACAGATACGCAGTATTTT; CDR3 protein: CAISPRGDGTDTQYF
V gene: TRBV6-5; clone size: few; D gene: TRBD1; J gene: TRBJ2-7; CDR3 DNA: TGTGCCAGCGGCCGGGACAGGAGCTACGAGCAGTACTTC; CDR3 protein: CASGRDRSYEQYF
V gene: TRBV6-6; clone size: NA; D gene: TRBD1; J gene: TRBJ2-7; CDR3 DNA: TGTGCCAGCAGTGATGTGGGACAGGGGGCATACGAGCAGTACTTC; CDR3 protein: CASSDVGQGAYEQYF
V gene: TRBV28; clone size: NA; D gene: NA; J gene: TRBJ1-2; CDR3 DNA: TGTGCCAGCAGTTTCGAGGGTGGAGGCTATGGCTACACCTTC; CDR3 protein: CASSFEGGGYGYTF
V gene: TRBV20-1; clone size: NA; D gene: NA; J gene: TRBJ2-5; CDR3 DNA: TGCAGTGCTAGAACCGCAGAACTTGGAGAGACCCAGTACTTC; CDR3 protein: CSARTAELGETQYF
V gene: TRBV7-9; clone size: few; D gene: NA; J gene: TRBJ1-2; CDR3 DNA: TGTGCCAGCAGCCACCGGGACAAACCGACCTCCTATGGCTACACCTTC; CDR3 protein: CASSHRDKPTSYGYTF
V gene: TRBV12-3/TRBV12-4; clone size: few; D gene: NA; J gene: TRBJ1-3; CDR3 DNA: TGTGCCAGCAGAGGGAGGGACACCATATATTTT; CDR3 protein: CASRGRDTIYF
V gene: TRBV20-1; clone size: few; D gene: TRBD1; J gene: TRBJ1-5; CDR3 DNA: TGCAGTGCCAGGGGGGGGTCCGAGGACTTCGGGAATCAGCCCCAGCATTTT; CDR3 protein: CSARGGSEDFGNQPQHF
V gene: TRBV3-1; clone size: few; D gene: TRBD2; J gene: TRBJ2-4; CDR3 DNA: TGTGCCAGCAGCCCCCCCGGACTAGCGGTTCAGCAGTACTTC; CDR3 protein: CASSPPGLAVQQYF
V gene: TRBV5-1; clone size: few; D gene: TRBD1; J gene: TRBJ2-3; CDR3 DNA: TGCGCCAGCAGCCAGAGGACAGGCCTCTCCGGGGATACGCAGTATTTT; CDR3 protein: CASSQRTGLSGDTQYF
V gene: TRBV20-1; clone size: few; D gene: TRBD1; J gene: TRBJ1-5; CDR3 DNA: TGCAGTGCCGGCCCGACAGGGGGCGAAGGGGTATCGGGTCAGCCCCAGCATTTT; CDR3 protein: CSAGPTGGEGVSGQPQHF
V gene: TRBV20-1; clone size: few; D gene: TRBD2; J gene: TRBJ2-1; CDR3 DNA: TGCAGTGCCAAACTCGGGACTAGCGGTTACAATGAGCAGTTCTTC; CDR3 protein: CSAKLGTSGYNEQFF
V gene: TRBV20-1; clone size: NA; D gene: NA; J gene: TRBJ2-5; CDR3 DNA: TGCAGTGCTAGAGATAGGGCCAGGGTTGGGGAGACCCAGTACTTC; CDR3 protein: CSARDRARVGETQYF
V gene: TRBV7-6; clone size: many; D gene: NA; J gene: TRBJ2-7; CDR3 DNA: TGTGCCAGCAGCTTAGGGGGGAGTCCCGAGCAGTACTTC; CDR3 protein: CASSLGGSPEQYF
V gene: TRBV20-1; clone size: few; D gene: NA; J gene: TRBJ2-1; CDR3 DNA: TGCAGTGCTAGGCCCCCGAGCTCCTACAATGAGCAGTTCTTC; CDR3 protein: CSARPPSSYNEQFF
V gene: TRBV7-9; clone size: NA; D gene: NA; J gene: TRBJ2-7; CDR3 DNA: TGTGCCAGCAGCTTTCAGGAGGAGCGGTACTTC; CDR3 protein: CASSFQEERYF
V gene: TRBV4-1; clone size: NA; D gene: NA; J gene: TRBJ2-7; CDR3 DNA: TGCGCCAGCAGCCCGAGTGATGAGCGGGAGCAGTACTTC; CDR3 protein: CASSPSDEREQYF
V gene: TRBV6-2/TRBV6-3; clone size: NA; D gene: NA; J gene: TRBJ2-2; CDR3 DNA: TGTGCCAGCAGTTACCTTTTAGGTACAAACACCGGGGAGCTGTTTTTT; CDR3 protein: CASSYLLGTNTGELFF
V gene: TRBV12-3/TRBV12-4; clone size: many; D gene: TRBD2; J gene: TRBJ2-7; CDR3 DNA: TGCGCCAGCAGCTTGGCGGGGGGGCCTGGCGAGCAGTACTTC; CDR3 protein: CASSLAGGPGEQYF
V gene: TRBV6-5; clone size: NA; D gene: NA; J gene: TRBJ1-4; CDR3 DNA: TGTGCCAGCAGTTACTCTCTCGGGTCCTCAGGGGAAAAACTGTTTTTT; CDR3 protein: CASSYSLGSSGEKLFF
V gene: TRBV20-1; clone size: NA; D gene: TRBD2; J gene: TRBJ2-1; CDR3 DNA: TGCAGTGCTACCAGCGGGAGGAGCGACAATGAGCAGTTCTTC; CDR3 protein: CSATSGRSDNEQFF
V gene: TRBV7-7; clone size: NA; D gene: NA; J gene: TRBJ2-1; CDR3 DNA: TGTGCCAGCAGCTTAGCCCAATCAGGAGGGCCCTCGAATGAGCAGTTCTTC; CDR3 protein: CASSLAQSGGPSNEQFF
V gene: TRBV10-3; clone size: many; D gene: NA; J gene: TRBJ2-7; CDR3 DNA: TGTGCCATCAGTGAGTCGGGTCGGGGGTACGAGCAGTACTTC; CDR3 protein: CAISESGRGYEQYF